The sequence of this T cell receptor beta chain was determined in a study of blood T cell repertoires in COVID-19. The overall study: Sites in the United States, Italy and Spain provided acute and convalescent COVID-19 samples. T cells, B-cell-depleted T cells, or PBMCs supplied cDNA or gDNA.

The assay was immunoSEQ multiplex PCR, and TCRdb's table has in-frame clones only and misses some. The sample carries some 220,000 clones, 70% to 90% recorded once. Germline values: CDR1 MNHEY, CDR2 SVGAGI. The V and J ends lost 7 bases and 5 bases, in that order; junction bases with no gene match: 4. This CDR3 spans 12 amino acids. The V gene is TRBV6-5, the J gene TRBJ1-2; 7 bases are a match to TRBD1. The clonotype was recovered from a man between 50 and 59 years old who had recovered from COVID-19. The sequencing sample was made of peripheral blood. The CDR3 DNA follows: TGTGCCAGCATGGGACAGAAATATGGCTACACCTTC. Amino acids: CASMGQKYGYTF.